These T cell receptor beta chains were read from a single sample in a study of T cell changes during pregnancy in multiple sclerosis. Sequencing used immunoSEQ multiplex PCR; TCRdb keeps in-frame clones, though not all of them. The data contain over 25,000 clones, roughly 90% of them singletons. The starting material was CD8+ T cells from peripheral blood mononuclear cells, obtained in the second trimester of pregnancy. The receptors stem from a female donor with multiple sclerosis, enrolled in a pregnancy study. The CDR3 runs from the conserved cysteine through the conserved F or W. The D gene is left open where the match is weak. A row's size may be missing; if present it is once, few, many or a size class.

>TRBJ1-5|NA|NA|TRBV7-9
TGTGCCAGCAGTCCGGGGGACGTATGGGGGCAGCCCCAGCATTTT
CASSPGDVWGQPQHF
>TRBJ2-1|NA|TRBD1|TRBV18
TGTGCCAGCTCACCGCCGAACAGGGGGCCATACAATGAGCAGTTCTTC
CASSPPNRGPYNEQFF
>TRBJ1-4|NA|NA|TRBV4-1
TGCGCCAGCAGCCAAGCCGCAGGGCCTAATGAAAAACTGTTTTTT
CASSQAAGPNEKLFF
>TRBJ1-4|NA|NA|TRBV7-9
TGTGCCAGCAGCGGGGGGGGAGGAGAGGCTGAAAAACTGTTTTTT
CASSGGGGEAEKLFF
>TRBJ2-1|NA|NA|TRBV11-2
TGTGCCAGCAGCCCTACCAAGGGGACTCCTACTAATGAGCAGTTCTTC
CASSPTKGTPTNEQFF
>TRBJ1-1|NA|NA|TRBV7-9
TGTGCCAGCAGCCTCCACGGGGGAGGGAAGACTGAAGCTTTCTTT
CASSLHGGGKTEAFF
>TRBJ2-7|NA|NA|TRBV4-3
TGCGCCAGCAGCCAAGAACAGGGCGACGAGCAGTACTTC
CASSQEQGDEQYF
>TRBJ1-2|NA|TRBD1|TRBV11-1
TGTGCCAGCAGCCCGGGACAGGGCGGCCATAACTATGGCTACACCTTC
CASSPGQGGHNYGYTF
>TRBJ1-5|once|TRBD1|TRBV12-5
TGTGCTAGTGGTTTGGCGGTTGGACAGGGCTCCAATCAGCCCCAGCATTTT
CASGLAVGQGSNQPQHF
>TRBJ2-1|few|NA|TRBV6-4
TGTGCCAGCAGTGAGGGGCACAATGAGCAGTTCTTC
CASSEGHNEQFF
>TRBJ1-4|few|NA|TRBV7-9
TGTGCCAGCAGCTTAGGCTACAATGAAAAACTGTTTTTT
CASSLGYNEKLFF
>TRBJ1-1|NA|NA|TRBV6-6
TGTGCCAGCACCTCACAGGACTATCCTGAAGCTTTCTTT
CASTSQDYPEAFF
>TRBJ2-5|NA|NA|TRBV30
TGTGCCTGGACTGGGCTGGAGACCCAGTACTTC
CAWTGLETQYF
>TRBJ1-2|NA|NA|TRBV28
TGTGCCAGCAGTTTCCGACGGGGAGACCCCAACTATGGCTACACCTTC
CASSFRRGDPNYGYTF
>TRBJ1-6|NA|NA|TRBV20-1
TGCAGTGGGGGGGGACCCCTCCACTTT
CSGGGPLHF
>TRBJ2-7|NA|TRBD2|TRBV4-3
TGCGCCAGCAGCCCGGGACTAGCGGGGTACGAGCAGTACTTC
CASSPGLAGYEQYF
>TRBJ2-5|NA|TRBD2|TRBV7-2
TGTGCCAGCATGCTAGCGGGGGGGTACCAAGAGACCCAGTACTTC
CASMLAGGYQETQYF
>TRBJ2-1|NA|NA|TRBV27
TGTGCCAGCTCATACGCTTACAGGTCCAGCGACAATGAGCAGTTCTTC
CASSYAYRSSDNEQFF
>TRBJ1-2|NA|TRBD1|TRBV5-6
TGTGCCAGCAGGCGGCAGGGGGTTAGAAAGTATGGCTACACCTTC
CASRRQGVRKYGYTF
>TRBJ2-3|NA|TRBD2|TRBV7-2
TGTGCCAGCAGCTTAGCGCAGGGTAGCGGGGGCTACACAGATACGCAGTATTTT
CASSLAQGSGGYTDTQYF
>TRBJ1-1|once|NA|TRBV6-6
TGTGCCAGCAGTTACTCAGAAGGAGACGCTGAAGCTTTCTTT
CASSYSEGDAEAFF
>TRBJ2-3|NA|NA|TRBV6-5
TGTGCCAGCAGGGGGCCGAATCCCACAGATACGCAGTATTTT
CASRGPNPTDTQYF
>TRBJ1-2|NA|NA|TRBV4-3
TGCGCCAGCAGCCTATTAACAAATGGCGGGCGGGATGGCTATGGCTACACCTTC
CASSLLTNGGRDGYGYTF
>TRBJ2-2|few|NA|TRBV6-4
TGTGCCAGCAGCACCGATAGCGGAAACACCGGGGAGCTGTTTTTT
CASSTDSGNTGELFF
>TRBJ1-1|NA|NA|TRBV4-1
TGCGCCAGCAGCCAAGATCGGCTCGGCGTTGGGGCGAACACTGAAGCTTTCTTT
CASSQDRLGVGANTEAFF
>TRBJ1-2|NA|NA|TRBV7-3
TGTGCCAGCAGCTCCCCCGGAGGCGAGGGATACGGTGGCTACACCTTC
CASSSPGGEGYGGYTF
>TRBJ2-2|NA|NA|TRBV9
TGTGCCAGCAGCATTGACCCGGGACTGAACACCGGGGAGCTGTTTTTT
CASSIDPGLNTGELFF
>TRBJ2-2|NA|NA|TRBV4-1
TGCGCCAGCAGCCCAAGAGAGAGGGACACCGGGGAGCTGTTTTTT
CASSPRERDTGELFF
>TRBJ1-6|few|TRBD1|TRBV19
TGTGCCAGTAGTATAGCCCCCGGGACAGGGAATAATTCACCCCTCCACTTT
CASSIAPGTGNNSPLHF
>TRBJ2-7|NA|TRBD1|TRBV13
TGTGCCAGCAGCCCTACCGGGACAGGGGAGTACGAGCAGTACTTC
CASSPTGTGEYEQYF